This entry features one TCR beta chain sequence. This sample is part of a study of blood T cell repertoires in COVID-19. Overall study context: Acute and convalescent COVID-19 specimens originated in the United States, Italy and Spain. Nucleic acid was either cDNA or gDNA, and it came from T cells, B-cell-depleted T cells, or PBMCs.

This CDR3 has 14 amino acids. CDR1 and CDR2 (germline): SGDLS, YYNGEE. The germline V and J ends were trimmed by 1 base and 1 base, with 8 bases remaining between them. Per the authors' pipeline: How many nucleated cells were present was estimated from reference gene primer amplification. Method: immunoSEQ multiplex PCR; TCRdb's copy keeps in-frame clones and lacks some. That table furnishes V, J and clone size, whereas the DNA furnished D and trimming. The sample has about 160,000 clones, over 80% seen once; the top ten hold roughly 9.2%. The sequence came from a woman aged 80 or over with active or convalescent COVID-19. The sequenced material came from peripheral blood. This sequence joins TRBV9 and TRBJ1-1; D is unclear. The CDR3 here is CASSVNWANTEAFF. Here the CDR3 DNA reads TGTGCCAGCAGCGTAAACTGGGCGAACACTGAAGCTTTCTTT.